Listed below are T cell receptor beta chains from one sample, sequenced in a study of vaccination and CD4 T cells after COVID-19. TCRdb reprocessed the PCR reads with MiXCR, giving one entry per CDR3 protein. The repertoire holds roughly 25,000 distinct CDR3 sequences, with approximately 50% as singletons. These receptors have no known antigen. The sample was CD4+ T cells from blood, cultured in vitro. These TCRs come from a human donor who had recovered from COVID-19. Both conserved end residues are part of each CDR3. D genes are given only for firm matches. Where a row states a size, it is once, few, many or the class of an expanded clone; other rows omit it.

j_call v_call d_call clone_size cdr3_nt cdr3_aa
TRBJ1-2 TRBV27 - - TGTGCCAGCAGTTCATCAGGACGGTACTATGGCTACACCTTC CASSSSGRYYGYTF
TRBJ2-7 TRBV5-1 TRBD2 few TGCGCCAGCAGCTTTAGCGGGGCCTCCTACGAGCAGTACTTC CASSFSGASYEQYF
TRBJ2-1 TRBV18 TRBD2 - TGTGCCAGCTCACTACCCTCTGCGGGAGCCACCCATGGGGGGCAGTTCTTC CASSLPSAGATHGGQFF
TRBJ1-2 TRBV24-1 - - TGTGCCACCAGTGTCTCCGGGGGGGCAGGTGGCTACACCTTC CATSVSGGAGGYTF
TRBJ2-5 TRBV7-3 TRBD2 - TGTGCCAGCAGCTTAGGGCTAGCGGGGTTAAGGACCCAGTACTTC CASSLGLAGLRTQYF
TRBJ2-7 TRBV28 - - TGTGCCAGCAGTTTATTTCGCACTAGCTCCTACGAGCAGTACTTC CASSLFRTSSYEQYF
TRBJ1-2 TRBV25-1 - once TGTGCCAGCAGTGAGGGAGTAGGGCCCTATGGCTACACCTTC CASSEGVGPYGYTF
TRBJ1-4 TRBV14 - - TGTGCCAGCAGCCAAGAAGTTCCCCCTGGGGGAAAACTGTTTTTT CASSQEVPPGGKLFF
TRBJ2-3 TRBV6-1 - - TGTGCCTCACGCGCGGGGAACGAAGATACGCAGTATTTT CASRAGNEDTQYF
TRBJ2-2 TRBV7-2 - - TGTGCCAGCAGCTTTAGGGCTGGGCACACCGGGGAGCTGTTTTTT CASSFRAGHTGELFF
TRBJ2-5 TRBV6-5 - - TGTGCCAGCAGTTTGGGGGAGAAAGAGACCCAGTACTTC CASSLGEKETQYF
TRBJ2-7 TRBV6-2/TRBV6-3 TRBD1 - TGTGCCAGCAGTTTCTCGTACAGGGGGCACGAGCAGTACTTC CASSFSYRGHEQYF
TRBJ1-3 TRBV29-1 - - TGCAGCGTTGAAGCAGGGGCTGGAAACACCATATATTTT CSVEAGAGNTIYF
TRBJ1-6 TRBV5-1 - - TGCGCCAGCAGCTTGGAGGGACAAAATAATTCACCCCTCCACTTT CASSLEGQNNSPLHF
TRBJ1-6 TRBV12-3/TRBV12-4 TRBD1 - TGTGCCAGCAGTTTGGGACAGGGGACACCCCTCCACTTT CASSLGQGTPLHF
TRBJ2-1 TRBV6-5 - - TGTGCCAGCAGTTTTCCAGGTCCCCTTAATGAGCAGTTCTTC CASSFPGPLNEQFF
TRBJ1-6 TRBV24-1 - - TGTGCCACCAGCCCCGGATCACCCCTCCACTTT CATSPGSPLHF
TRBJ2-7 TRBV11-3 - few TGTGCCAGCAGCTTAAGGGGGGGTTCCTACGAGCAGTACTTC CASSLRGGSYEQYF
TRBJ2-7 TRBV7-2 TRBD1 - TGTGCCAGCAGCAAGCGCCGGGACAGTATAAACGAGCAGTACTTC CASSKRRDSINEQYF
TRBJ2-3 TRBV20-1 TRBD1 - TGCAGCTACCTCCGCGGGACAGGTTACACAGATACGCAGTATTTT CSYLRGTGYTDTQYF
TRBJ2-2 TRBV7-2 TRBD1 - TGTGCCAGCAGCTCAACTACAGGGGGCGGCGGGGAGCTGTTTTTT CASSSTTGGGGELFF
TRBJ2-3 TRBV7-2 - - TGTGCCAGCAGCTTAATGGGGTTGGGGAGCACAGATACGCAGTATTTT CASSLMGLGSTDTQYF
TRBJ1-1 TRBV11-2 TRBD1 - TGTGCCAGCAGCGTAGGACCGGGACAGGGGGTCACTGAAGCTTTCTTT CASSVGPGQGVTEAFF
TRBJ2-7 TRBV7-9 TRBD2 - TGTGCCAGCAGCCCAAGCGGGAGCGCCTACGAGCAGTACTTC CASSPSGSAYEQYF
TRBJ1-1 TRBV20-1 - - TGCAGTGCTAGGGTGGGAGGGTTTGGTCGGAACACTGAAGCTTTCTTT CSARVGGFGRNTEAFF
TRBJ2-2 TRBV2 TRBD1 - TGTGCCAACAGACAGGGGGCAGGGACCGGGGAGCTGTTTTTT CANRQGAGTGELFF
TRBJ1-3 TRBV29-1 - - TGCAGCGTGTCTCCACAGGAAAACACCATATATTTT CSVSPQENTIYF
TRBJ2-3 TRBV2 - - TGTGCCAGCAACAGGGATGGCACAGATACGCAGTATTTT CASNRDGTDTQYF
TRBJ2-1 TRBV7-2 - - TGTGCCAGCAGCTTAAATAGCTGGAATGAGCAGTTCTTC CASSLNSWNEQFF
TRBJ1-2 TRBV27 TRBD1 few TGTGCCAGCAGTTTTACAGGGGGCAACTATGGCTACACCTTC CASSFTGGNYGYTF
TRBJ1-6 TRBV6-2/TRBV6-3 - - TGTGCCAGCAAACTCGGGAGCTCACCCCTCCACTTT CASKLGSSPLHF
TRBJ1-5 TRBV6-2/TRBV6-3 - once TGTGCCAGCACGGAGGGAGGGGCAGGTCAGCCCCAGCATTTT CASTEGGAGQPQHF
TRBJ2-7 TRBV12-3/TRBV12-4 TRBD2 - TGTGCCAGCAGCCAAGGACTAGCGGGAGCCTCCTACGAGCAGTACTTC CASSQGLAGASYEQYF
TRBJ2-7 TRBV7-9 TRBD1 - TGTGCCAGCAGCTTAGGGACCGGGACAGGGGTCAACGAGCAGTACTTC CASSLGTGTGVNEQYF
TRBJ1-2 TRBV12-3/TRBV12-4 - - TGTGCCAGCAGTTTAGGGGGCAGTTTATATGGCTACACCTTC CASSLGGSLYGYTF
TRBJ1-5 TRBV5-1 - few TGCGCCAGCAGCTTGGGGCAGGGTGATCAGCCCCAGCATTTT CASSLGQGDQPQHF
TRBJ1-5 TRBV19 TRBD1 few TGTGCCAGTAGTATGATGGGACAGAGAAATCAGCCCCAGCATTTT CASSMMGQRNQPQHF
TRBJ2-3 TRBV7-6 - - TGTGCCAGCAGCTTAACGATAAAAGGCGGGGCAGATACGCAGTATTTT CASSLTIKGGADTQYF
TRBJ2-2 TRBV12-3/TRBV12-4 TRBD2 - TGTGCCAGCAGTTCCCGACTAGCGGGGGAAGACACCGGGGAGCTGTTTTTT CASSSRLAGEDTGELFF
TRBJ1-5 TRBV19 - - TGTGCCAGTAGTATAGTACAGGGAGGGGGCAATCAGCCCCAGCATTTT CASSIVQGGGNQPQHF
TRBJ1-6 TRBV7-2 - - TGTGCCAGCAGCCACAGGCTCCCAAATTCACCCCTCCACTTT CASSHRLPNSPLHF
TRBJ2-1 TRBV6-1 - - TGTGCCACCCAAATCGCTCAGACATTCTACAATGAGCAGTTCTTC CATQIAQTFYNEQFF
TRBJ1-5 TRBV20-1 - - TGCAGTGCTAGAGGGAAGTACAGCTCGAATCAGCCCCAGCATTTT CSARGKYSSNQPQHF
TRBJ2-3 TRBV30 - - TGTGCCTGGACCCTGGGGGGTCCTATTGCGAATACGCAGTATTTT CAWTLGGPIANTQYF
TRBJ1-1 TRBV20-1 TRBD1 once TGCAGTGCGAGACAGGGGGCGCGAACTGAAGCTTTCTTT CSARQGARTEAFF
TRBJ1-6 TRBV6-2/TRBV6-3 - - TGTGCCAGCAGTTACGTAACAGGTCAACTCTTAACCGGATCACCCCTCCACTTT CASSYVTGQLLTGSPLHF
TRBJ1-2 TRBV6-1 - - TGTGCCAGCAGTGAAGTCAGGGATGGCTACACCTTC CASSEVRDGYTF
TRBJ1-1 TRBV5-4 - - TGTGCCAGCAGCATGGTCGGACCGAACACTGAAGCTTTCTTT CASSMVGPNTEAFF
TRBJ2-5 TRBV20-1 - - TGCAGTGCTACGACGGGGGAGACCCAGTACTTC CSATTGETQYF
TRBJ2-2 TRBV11-3 - - TGTGCCAGCAGCTTTAGGTCCGGGGAGCTGTTTTTT CASSFRSGELFF
TRBJ1-5 TRBV4-2 - - TGTGCCAGCAGCCAAGAAATAAGGGGTCAGCCCCAGCATTTT CASSQEIRGQPQHF
TRBJ2-3 TRBV24-1 - - TGTGCCACCAGTGACACGACCACAGATACGCAGTATTTT CATSDTTTDTQYF
TRBJ1-3 TRBV6-5 - few TGTGCCAGCAGTTACTCGTCGGGAAACACCATATATTTT CASSYSSGNTIYF
TRBJ1-1 TRBV27 - - TGTGCCAGCAGTTTAAGACGGGTTAGCATGAACACTGAAGCTTTCTTT CASSLRRVSMNTEAFF
TRBJ2-2 TRBV7-8 - few TGTGCCAGCCGCTCACAGGGAAATGCCGGGGAGCTGTTTTTT CASRSQGNAGELFF
TRBJ2-6 TRBV7-3 - - TGTGCCAGCAGCGCTTCCCCCCCCGGGGTTGGGGCCAACGTCCTGACTTTC CASSASPPGVGANVLTF
TRBJ2-3 TRBV2 - - TGTGCCAGCAGTCGACAGACAGATACGCAGTATTTT CASSRQTDTQYF
TRBJ1-2 TRBV21-1 - few TGTGCCAGCAGTCCCCCGACTGAGAACTATGGCTACACCTTC CASSPPTENYGYTF